The T cell receptor beta chain described here comes from a study of lymphopenia after photon versus proton radiotherapy. Measured with immunoSEQ multiplex PCR; TCRdb has only the in-frame clones, and not every one. The sample lists 77,000 or so clones, more than 70% seen once, with roughly 1.4% in the top ten. Germline CDR1 SGHTA, CDR2 FQGNSA. V was pared by 1 base and J by 9 bases, with 19 bases between. The CDR3 spans 16 residues. The V call is TRBV7-2, the J call TRBJ2-1; D unclear. Specimen: peripheral blood, collected from a patient treated with proton-based radiotherapy. This clonotype was obtained from a man aged 60-69 years with pancreatic cancer. CDR3 DNA sequence: TGTGCCAGCAGCTTAGTTCAGGCATCAGCCTCAAGTGAGCAGTTCTTC. Residues: CASSLVQASASSEQFF.